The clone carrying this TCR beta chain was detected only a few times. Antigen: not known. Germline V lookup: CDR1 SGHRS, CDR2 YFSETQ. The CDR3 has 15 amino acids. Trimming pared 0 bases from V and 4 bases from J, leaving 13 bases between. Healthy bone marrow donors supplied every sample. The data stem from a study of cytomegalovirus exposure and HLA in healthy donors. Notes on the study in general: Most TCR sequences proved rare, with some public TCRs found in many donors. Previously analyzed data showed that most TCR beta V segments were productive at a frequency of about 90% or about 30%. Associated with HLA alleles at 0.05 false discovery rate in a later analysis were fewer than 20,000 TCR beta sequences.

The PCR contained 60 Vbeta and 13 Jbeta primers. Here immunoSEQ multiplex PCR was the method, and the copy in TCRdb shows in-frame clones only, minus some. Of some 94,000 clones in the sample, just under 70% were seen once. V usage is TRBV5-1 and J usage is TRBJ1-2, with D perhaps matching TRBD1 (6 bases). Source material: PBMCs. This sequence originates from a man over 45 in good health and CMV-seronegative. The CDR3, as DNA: TGCGCCAGCAGCTTGGCCCCACAGGGCTCCTATGGCTACACCTTC. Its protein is CASSLAPQGSYGYTF.